Given below is one TCR beta chain in context. Its antigen remains unidentified. The data stem from a study of cytomegalovirus exposure and HLA in healthy donors. Points from the study as a whole: Accurate prediction of HLA-A and HLA-B alleles (for most subjects) was reportedly achieved from TCR beta sequences.

Researchers ran the PCR with 60 Vbeta and 13 Jbeta primers. The data were produced by immunoSEQ multiplex PCR, yet TCRdb's version contains in-frame clones alone and is incomplete. This table has 180,000 or so clones, 80% appearing once. Trimming at V came to 4 bases and at J to 0 bases, leaving 3 bases not matched to a gene. The CDR3 is 14 residues long. CDR1 KGHSH and CDR2 LQKENI come from the germline V gene. The V and J genes are TRBV18 and TRBJ2-7, with 7 bases matching TRBD1. The receptor comes from a woman in her thirties in good health and CMV-seronegative. The sample taken for sequencing was PBMCs. As DNA, the CDR3 is TGTGCCAGCTCACGTACAGGGGTCTCCTACGAGCAGTACTTC. Encoded protein: CASSRTGVSYEQYF.